A single T cell receptor beta chain is shown here with its context. Which antigen it targets is not known. Base quality data are lacking; no much larger clone is found one base away. RNA was extracted with the RNeasy kit and roughly 0.5 to 1 ug was reverse transcribed using random hexamers. The immunoSEQ multiplex PCR assay, covering 54 Vbeta and 13 Jbeta segments, was used to amplify TCR beta CDR3 regions. Bias from PCR amplification was corrected by using a synthetic template baseline for primer optimization and for computational correction. As for how the authors treated the data: Only productive sequences were kept, with reads annotated to V, D and J genes according to IMGT and analyzed in immunoSEQ Analyzer. Clonality was calculated as one minus the Shannon entropy normalized by log2 of the number of productive unique sequences. Public and private clones were assessed among the 100 most prevalent clones of each patient and control. Clones were defined as Susac-specific when absent from the healthy and MS cohorts, from 1052 published viral clones and from other ImmuneACCESS disease sequences. TCRdb itself trimmed the public reads at Q25 with fastp, ran MiXCR and retained productive beta chains. Each CDR3 protein appears once, grouped with its most common genes and DNA. The V and J calls come from TCRdb's annotation, not from the publication. This sample holds about 71,000 distinct CDR3 sequences; 93% were observed only once. The top ten constitute less than 0.19% of the sample.

This sample was included in a study of CD8 T cells in Susac syndrome (dated by TCRdb to the late 2010s). General notes on the study: Among the Susac syndrome patients who were sequenced, clinically active disease was present in about 6 and clinical remission was observed in under ten. At blood withdrawal, Susac syndrome patients were therapy-naive, treated with corticosteroids (with IVIg additionally given to some), or treated with IVIg alone. The study used repertoire sequencing to test whether antigen drove CD8+ T cell activation and differentiation in Susac syndrome.

The junction shows trimming of 5 bases on V and 0 bases on J, and the gene matches do not reach 9 bases of it. The CDR3 covers 15 residues, taking in both the cysteine and the phenylalanine. Only the CDR3 DNA is retained, 45 bases long and in frame from the first base. In the germline V gene (reference sequence), CDR1 corresponds to DFQATT and CDR2 to SNEGSKA. Overall results and qualifications from the work: In patients with Susac syndrome, the CD4+ T cell repertoire showed no detectable clonal expansion. The TCR sequencing and HLA analysis was acknowledged to have included a relatively small number of individuals.

Peripheral blood CD8+ and CD4+ T cells from healthy donors, Susac syndrome patients and multiple sclerosis patients were profiled by high-throughput TCR beta sequencing. The Susac syndrome patients fulfilled recently defined diagnostic criteria for either definite or probable disease. Bulk CD8+ and CD4+ T cells were purified by magnetic negative isolation, whereas CD8+ TEMRA cells were enriched by FACS. Blood was collected in EDTA tubes and processed within 24 hours, with PBMCs isolated through density gradient centrifugation. PBMCs intended for TCR sequencing were cryopreserved in liquid nitrogen and were subsequently thawed in a 37 degrees C water bath. The sorted or isolated CD4+, CD8+ and CD8+ TEMRA cells had a purity of 90% or higher.

This receptor was obtained from a human donor with Susac syndrome. Material: CD4+ T cells from PBMCs. Recombination joined TRBV20-1 with TRBJ2-7, and TRBD1 aligns with 8 junction nucleotides. The CDR3: CSAVVGDRHSYEQYF. The DNA reads TGCAGTGCTGTGGTTGGGGACAGGCACTCCTACGAGCAGTACTTC.